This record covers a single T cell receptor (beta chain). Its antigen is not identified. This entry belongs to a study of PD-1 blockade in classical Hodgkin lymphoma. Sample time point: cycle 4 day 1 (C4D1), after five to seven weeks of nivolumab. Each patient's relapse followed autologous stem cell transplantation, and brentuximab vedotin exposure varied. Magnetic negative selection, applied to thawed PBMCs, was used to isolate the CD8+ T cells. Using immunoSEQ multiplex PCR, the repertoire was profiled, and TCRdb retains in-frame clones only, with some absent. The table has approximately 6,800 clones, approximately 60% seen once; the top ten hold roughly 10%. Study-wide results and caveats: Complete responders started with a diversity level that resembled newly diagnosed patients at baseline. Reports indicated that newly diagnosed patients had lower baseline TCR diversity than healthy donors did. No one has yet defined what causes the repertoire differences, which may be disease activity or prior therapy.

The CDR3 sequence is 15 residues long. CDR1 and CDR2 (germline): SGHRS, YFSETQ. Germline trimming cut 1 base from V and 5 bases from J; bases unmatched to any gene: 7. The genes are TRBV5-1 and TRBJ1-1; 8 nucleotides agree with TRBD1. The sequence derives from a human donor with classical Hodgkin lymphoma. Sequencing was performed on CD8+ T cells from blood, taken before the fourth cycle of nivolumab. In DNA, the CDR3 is TGCGCCAGCAGCTTGCTGGACAGGGAGGGGACTGAAGCTTTCTTT. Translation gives CASSLLDREGTEAFF.